These 5 T cell receptor beta chains were all obtained from the same sample, sequenced in a study of T-cell reconstitution after alpha-beta-depleted transplantation in children. Preparation of the TCRbeta library was carried out with unique molecular identifiers. In TCRdb, the PCR reads were re-called with MiXCR into one record per CDR3 protein. The sample shows about 900,000 distinct CDR3 sequences, around 30% of them seen only once. This sample comprised PBMCs, mostly from graft donor cells, obtained 360 days after TCRalphabeta/CD19-depleted stem cell transplant. These receptors were obtained from a boy under two years old who had a stem cell transplant for SCID, so the T cells may come from the graft donor.

This clonotype was found a few times. The chain carries TRBV4-1 and TRBJ2-1; TRBD2 matches 7 bases. Trimming at V came to 0 bases and at J to 7 bases, leaving 12 bases not matched to a gene. CDR1 and CDR2 from the germline V gene are MGHRA and YSYEKL. This CDR3 has 17 amino acids. The DNA of the CDR3 is TGCGCCAGCAGCCAAGATCCTGGTAGCGGGCCAGGGAATGAGCAGTTCTTC. This sequence encodes CASSQDPGSGPGNEQFF.

The J gene is TRBJ2-3, the V gene TRBV7-2; D gene uncertain. Germline V lookup: CDR1 SGHTA, CDR2 FQGNSA. V shed 4 bases and J shed 4 bases, with 12 bases lying between them. The CDR3 loop spans 14 amino acids. In DNA form, the CDR3 reads TGTGCCAGCAGCTCATCCAGGTCGGCAGATACGCAGTATTTT. Translated: CASSSSRSADTQYF.

This clonotype has just a few counts. V usage is TRBV7-8 and J usage is TRBJ2-6; possibly TRBD1 or TRBD2 for D (5 bases each). In germline, CDR1 is SGHVS, CDR2 FQNEAQ. CDR3 length: 16 residues. Trimming shortened V by 5 bases and J by 2 bases, and 13 bases separated the two germline ends. CDR3 DNA sequence: TGTGCCAGCAGCGGTCCTAGGGGACCTGGGGCCAACGTCCTGACTTTC. This codes for CASSGPRGPGANVLTF.

The table lists this clonotype with a few counts. This sequence joins TRBV15 and TRBJ1-5; perhaps TRBD1 as D (5 bases). Germline-derived CDR1 and CDR2 are LNHNV and YYDKDF (reference sequence). Trimming cost V 3 bases and J 6 bases, with 18 bases left between them. The CDR3 extends over 16 amino acids. CDR3 sequence reads: CATSSAGGGSVQPQHF. CDR3 sequence (DNA): TGTGCCACCAGCAGTGCCGGCGGGGGTTCGGTTCAGCCCCAGCATTTT.

V and J are TRBV21-1 and TRBJ2-7; TRBD2, the D gene given by the table, was not confirmed from the DNA. TRBV21-1 is reported as a pseudogene. There are 13 residues in the CDR3. This CDR3 reads CATSSGVTYEQYF. DNA for the CDR3: TGTGCCACCTCTAGCGGGGTGACCTACGAGCAGTACTTC.